Shown below are 22 T cell receptor beta chains from a single sample sequenced in a study of cytomegalovirus exposure and HLA in healthy donors. Clones were sequenced by immunoSEQ multiplex PCR, and TCRdb holds only the in-frame ones, with some missing. Among more than 90,000 clones listed, around 86% were seen once. Material for sequencing was PBMCs. The receptors were sampled from a man aged 18 to 35 in good health and CMV-seronegative.

This chain links TRBV6-1 with TRBJ1-1; tentatively, D is TRBD1 (5 bases). Germline CDR1 and CDR2: MNHNS and SASEGT. The CDR3 totals 14 residues. V was cut by 1 base and J by 5 bases, with 11 bases left in between. CDR3 amino acids: CASSEGRGRTEAFF. In nucleotides, the CDR3 is TGTGCCAGCAGTGAAGGGCGGGGGAGGACTGAAGCTTTCTTT.

The J gene is TRBJ1-1, the V gene TRBV15, with D possibly TRBD1 on 6 matching bases. Trimming cost V 1 base and J 2 bases, with 11 bases left between them. The V gene's germline CDR1 is LNHNV and CDR2 YYDKDF (reference sequence). The CDR3 covers 15 residues. In DNA, the CDR3 is TGTGCCACCAGCAGAGGTGCAGGGGTCAACACTGAAGCTTTCTTT. Translation: CATSRGAGVNTEAFF. Based on the CDR3 plus reference TRBV15 and TRBJ1-1, the full variable domain is DAMVIQNPRYQVTQFGKPVTLSCSQTLNHNVMYWYQQKSSQAPKLLFHYYDKDFNNEADTPDNFQSRRPNTSFCFLDIRSPGLGDTAMYLCATSRGAGVNTEAFFGQGTRLTVV.

This clone came up once. The chain recombines TRBV7-8 with TRBJ1-1, with TRBD1 as a possible D gene (5 bases). This CDR3 is built from 15 residues. Germline-derived CDR1 and CDR2 are SGHVS and FQNEAQ. V was pared by 1 base and J by 6 bases, with 15 bases between. In DNA form, the CDR3 reads TGTGCCAGCAGCTTAGGACGCGGGGCTGAGTCTGAAGCTTTCTTT. This sequence encodes CASSLGRGAESEAFF.

The chain combines TRBV30 with TRBJ2-1; perhaps TRBD2 as D (6 bases). V lost 0 bases to trimming and J lost 8 bases, with 8 bases between them. This CDR3 region has 12 residues. CDR1 and CDR2 from the germline V gene are GTSNPN and SVGIG (reference sequence). The CDR3 coding sequence is TGTGCCTGGAGTGTACTAGCAGATGAGCAGTTCTTC. Translation: CAWSVLADEQFF.

In DNA, the CDR3 is TGTGCCTGGAGTGGGGGGCGAGCTTTCTTT. It yields the protein CAWSGGRAFF. The chain is built from TRBV30 and TRBJ1-1; the D gene is possibly TRBD1 (6 bases). The CDR3 runs 10 residues. Germline V lookup: CDR1 GTSNPN, CDR2 SVGIG (reference sequence). Trimming pared 1 base from V and 10 bases from J, leaving 7 bases between. The whole variable domain, remainder taken from reference TRBV30 and TRBJ1-1, is SQTIHQWPATLVQPVGSPLSLECTVEGTSNPNLYWYRQAAGRGLQLLFYSVGIGQISSEVPQNLSASRPQDRQFILSSKKLLLSDSGFYLCAWSGGRAFFGQGTRLTVV.

This sequence joins TRBV21-1 and TRBJ2-7; TRBD1, the table's D call, lacks a check against the DNA. TRBV21-1 corresponds to a pseudogene. This CDR3 contains 14 residues. Here the CDR3 reads CASKPGTGPYEQYF. CDR3 in DNA: TGTGCCAGCAAGCCAGGGACAGGGCCCTACGAGCAGTACTTC.

The V and J genes are TRBV6-5 and TRBJ1-1; perhaps TRBD1 as D (5 bases). V was shortened by 6 bases and J by 7 bases, with 15 bases between the two germline ends. CDR1 is MNHEY and CDR2 is SVGAGI in the germline V gene. The CDR3 covers 13 residues. The CDR3: CASRELQVGEAFF. In DNA form, the CDR3 reads TGTGCCAGCAGAGAACTACAGGTCGGTGAAGCTTTCTTT.

The chain uses TRBV2 and TRBJ2-2, with no clear D. V was pared by 6 bases and J by 6 bases, with 8 bases between. Germline V CDR1 and CDR2: SNHLY, FYNNEI. This CDR3 region has 12 residues. The CDR3 sequence is CASRLSAGELFF. The DNA of the CDR3 is TGTGCCAGCAGGCTAAGTGCCGGGGAGCTGTTTTTT.

This chain uses TRBV4-1 with TRBJ1-4; TRBD1 is a possible D gene (5 bases). CDR3 length equals 16 residues. The V and J ends lost 0 bases and 7 bases respectively, with 15 bases between them. Looked up from germline, CDR1 is MGHRA and CDR2 is YSYEKL. This CDR3 is CASSQDGGGGGEKLFF. The DNA of the CDR3 is TGCGCCAGCAGCCAAGATGGCGGGGGAGGTGGTGAAAAACTGTTTTTT.

The chain joins TRBV6-4 to TRBJ1-1; 10 bases match TRBD1. V shed 6 bases and J 4 bases; nucleotides not matched to a gene: 5. The germline V gene encodes CDR1 MRHNA and CDR2 SNTAGT. The CDR3 is made up of 14 amino acids. DNA for the CDR3: TGTGCCAGCAGCGTTGGACAGGGGGGCACTGAAGCTTTCTTT. Translating it yields CASSVGQGGTEAFF.

This rearrangement joins TRBV6-1 to TRBJ2-7; TRBD1 agrees at 7 bases. V shed 6 bases and J 2 bases; nucleotides not matched to a gene: 7. This CDR3 comprises 14 residues. CDR1 and CDR2 from the germline V gene are MNHNS and SASEGT. In DNA form, the CDR3 reads TGTGCCAGCAGCGATTGGGACAGCCCCTACGAGCAGTACTTC. This encodes CASSDWDSPYEQYF.

The chain uses TRBV19 and TRBJ1-3; TRBD1 agrees at 8 bases. Germline CDR1 LNHDA, CDR2 SQIVND (reference sequence). The CDR3 runs 15 residues. After removal of 5 bases from V and 2 bases from J, the junction contained 5 bases not matched to a gene. CDR3 DNA sequence: TGTGCCAGTAGTGACGGGACAGGCCCTGGAAACACCATATATTTT. Protein: CASSDGTGPGNTIYF.

This chain joins TRBV27 and TRBJ1-1; perhaps TRBD1 as D (6 bases). Germline V gives CDR1 MNHEY, CDR2 SMNVEV (reference sequence). The CDR3 extends over 15 amino acids. Trimming stripped 5 bases from V and 5 bases from J, with 18 bases between. CDR3 bases: TGTGCCAGCAGTCTTTACTACGACAGGTCGACTGAAGCTTTCTTT. Its protein product is CASSLYYDRSTEAFF.

The CDR3: CASEQVQAPYEQYF. The CDR3 DNA is TGTGCCTCCGAACAGGTCCAAGCTCCCTACGAGCAGTACTTC. J is TRBJ2-7 and V is TRBV30; the D gene is possibly TRBD1 (5 bases). The length of the CDR3 is 14 residues. The ends were cut back, 7 bases at V and 2 bases at J, with 18 bases in the middle. CDR1 is GTSNPN, CDR2 SVGIG, per germline (reference sequence).

The chain employs TRBV6-5 and TRBJ2-4; D call uncertain. V gave up 0 bases and J gave up 0 bases, with 6 bases separating them. The CDR3 is made up of 15 amino acids. CDR1 and CDR2 from the germline V gene are MNHEY and SVGAGI. The CDR3 protein is CASSYSRLAKNIQYF. As DNA, the CDR3 is TGTGCCAGCAGTTACTCGCGGTTAGCCAAAAACATTCAGTACTTC.

The chain uses TRBV12-5 and TRBJ1-1; D is ambiguous. There are 14 residues in the CDR3. CDR1 and CDR2 (germline): LGHNT, FRNRAP. Deletions cut 5 bases from V and 1 base from J, with 11 bases between. The CDR3 protein is CASGLGGGNTEAFF. In DNA form, the CDR3 reads TGTGCTAGTGGTCTGGGAGGAGGGAACACTGAAGCTTTCTTT.

V gene TRBV15 combines with J gene TRBJ1-4; TRBD1 agrees at 8 bases. CDR1 and CDR2 from the germline V gene are LNHNV and YYDKDF (reference sequence). CDR3 length equals 16 residues. V was pared by 0 bases and J by 8 bases, with 8 bases of the junction left unmatched. The CDR3 region is CATSRDSGTGREKLFF. The CDR3, as DNA: TGTGCCACCAGCAGAGATAGTGGGACAGGCCGCGAAAAACTGTTTTTT.

The CDR3: CASSAERGSTREAFF. Here the CDR3 DNA reads TGTGCCAGCAGCGCCGAACGTGGCTCAACACGTGAAGCTTTCTTT. The genes are TRBV2 and TRBJ1-1; D not certain. This CDR3 comprises 15 residues. With 6 bases removed from V and 7 bases from J, the gap between germline ends came to 21 bases. Per germline, CDR1 SNHLY and CDR2 FYNNEI.

The chain employs TRBV2 and TRBJ2-1; 7 bases are shared with TRBD1. The CDR3 contains 13 residues. Per germline, CDR1 SNHLY and CDR2 FYNNEI. The trim removed 7 bases at V and 7 bases at J, leaving 7 bases unmatched. The CDR3 nucleotides read TGTGCCAGCACCGGGGCAGGGGGAAATGAGCAGTTCTTC. It is translated as CASTGAGGNEQFF.

This sequence joins TRBV10-1 and TRBJ1-1, with a weak D call TRBD1 (6 bases). Per germline, CDR1 WNHNN and CDR2 SYGVQD (reference sequence). Between the trimmed V and J ends, which lost 4 bases and 1 base, there was a span of 10 bases. There are 14 residues in the CDR3. As DNA, the CDR3 is TGCGCCAGCAGTGCCGGGACAAAGAACACTGAAGCTTTCTTT. It yields the protein CASSAGTKNTEAFF.

This chain joins TRBV5-8 and TRBJ1-5; no reliable D call. Germline V gene sequence: CDR1 SGHTS, CDR2 YDEGEE. The CDR3 is 13 residues long. V was pared by 4 bases and J by 7 bases, with 12 bases between. CDR3 region: CASSDETGQPQHF. In nucleotides, the CDR3 is TGTGCCAGCAGCGACGAGACGGGGCAGCCCCAGCATTTT.

This rearrangement joins TRBV29-1 to TRBJ1-2, with unresolved D. Per the germline V gene, CDR1 is SQVTM and CDR2 is ANQGSEA. V dropped 3 bases and J dropped 8 bases, with 10 bases sitting between them. This CDR3 comprises 11 residues. The DNA of the CDR3 is TGCAGCGTTGAGGCCCGGGAGGGCTACACCTTC. Translating gives CSVEAREGYTF.